The 19 T cell receptor beta chains listed next were all sequenced from one sample in a study of cytomegalovirus exposure and HLA in healthy donors. Vbeta (60) and Jbeta (13) primers were used in the PCR. The repertoire was sequenced with immunoSEQ multiplex PCR; TCRdb's copy has only in-frame clones and lacks some. The data contain about 230,000 clones, 75% to 90% of them seen just once; the ten biggest clones take up 0.9% to 1.1%. The sample consisted of PBMCs. Every receptor here comes from a young woman in good health and CMV-seronegative.

The chain has TRBV5-1 and TRBJ1-2, with 9 nucleotides matching TRBD1. Germline CDR1 is SGHRS and CDR2 is YFSETQ. The CDR3 covers 15 residues. The V segment lost 3 bases and the J segment 3 bases; nucleotides outside the gene matches: 6. Written as DNA, the CDR3 is TGCGCCAGCAGCTCATGGACAGGGGCGGACTATGGCTACACCTTC. Translated, it gives CASSSWTGADYGYTF. The full variable domain, completed using reference TRBV5-1 and TRBJ1-2, is KAGVTQTPRYLIKTRGQQVTLSCSPISGHRSVSWYQQTPGQGLQFLFEYFSETQRNKGNFPGRFSGRQFSNSRSEMNVSTLELGDSALYLCASSSWTGADYGYTFGSGTRLTVV.

Concerning this clone: The sample holds other DNA sequences that translate to the same CDR3. This chain uses TRBV7-2 with TRBJ2-1; TRBD2 is a possible D gene (6 bases). V shed 0 bases and J shed 7 bases, with 10 bases lying between them. The CDR3 sequence is 14 residues long. CDR1 SGHTA and CDR2 FQGNSA come from the germline V gene. CDR3 protein: CASSLAGGSNEQFF. The DNA of the CDR3 is TGTGCCAGCAGCTTAGCGGGAGGAAGTAATGAGCAGTTCTTC.

The gene calls are TRBV4-1 and TRBJ2-7; possibly TRBD2 for D (5 bases). The CDR3 covers 15 residues. The V end lost 4 bases, the J end lost 4 bases, and 17 bases lay between the germline ends. The germline V gene has CDR1 MGHRA and CDR2 YSYEKL. CDR3 sequence: CASSPTEGGLYEQYF. The DNA for the CDR3 is TGCGCCAGCAGCCCGACTGAGGGCGGATTGTACGAGCAGTACTTC.

The V call is TRBV7-9, the J call TRBJ2-1; 14 bases map to TRBD2. This CDR3 region has 19 residues. V trimming: 4 bases; J trimming: 1 base; junction bases outside the gene matches: 9. CDR1 is SEHNR, CDR2 FQNEAQ, per germline (reference sequence). The CDR3 region is CASSSDRGLAGASYNEQFF. CDR3 bases: TGTGCCAGCAGCTCGGACAGGGGACTAGCGGGAGCTTCCTACAATGAGCAGTTCTTC.

V usage is TRBV27 and J usage is TRBJ2-2, with a possible D match to TRBD1 (5 bases). Trimming left V 4 bases short and J 2 bases short, with 14 bases between. The CDR3 has 16 residues. Germline V gene data show CDR1 as MNHEY and CDR2 as SMNVEV (reference sequence). CDR3 sequence (DNA): TGTGCCAGCAGTTACCAACAGGTTCAAAACACCGGGGAGCTGTTTTTT. It specifies CASSYQQVQNTGELFF.

The chain joins TRBV6-6 to TRBJ1-1, with 7 bases that match TRBD1. V was pared by 2 bases and J by 5 bases, with 5 bases of the junction left unmatched. There are 14 residues in the CDR3. Germline V gene lookup returns CDR1 MNHNY and CDR2 SVGAGI (reference sequence). The CDR3 DNA sequence: TGTGCCAGCAGTTACCCGGACAGGCAGACTGAAGCTTTCTTT. This encodes CASSYPDRQTEAFF.

The V and J genes are TRBV5-6 and TRBJ1-1; a possible D gene is TRBD1 (5 bases). The CDR3 has 13 residues. The germline CDR1 and CDR2 sequences are SGHDT and YYEEEE. V lost 4 bases, J lost 1 base, and 8 bases lay in between. The CDR3 DNA reads TGTGCCAGCAGCGAGACAGCGAACACTGAAGCTTTCTTT. It codes for CASSETANTEAFF.

Only one count was recorded for this clone. V usage is TRBV7-9 and J usage is TRBJ2-1; D is perhaps TRBD2 (6 bases). The CDR3 runs to 17 residues. Germline assignment: CDR1 SEHNR and CDR2 FQNEAQ (reference sequence). V lost 5 bases to trimming and J lost 4 bases, with 21 bases between them. The CDR3, as DNA: TGTGCCAGCAGCCCCGGGGGTACTAGAGCCGCTTACAATGAGCAGTTCTTC. Translation gives CASSPGGTRAAYNEQFF.

J is TRBJ1-1 and V is TRBV9, with D perhaps matching TRBD1 (5 bases). Trimming took 3 bases from V and 1 from J, leaving 10 bases between them. This CDR3 has 14 amino acids. Germline loops: CDR1 SGDLS, CDR2 YYNGEE. The CDR3 DNA follows: TGTGCCAGCAGCGGCGGGGCAGCGAACACTGAAGCTTTCTTT. Encoded protein: CASSGGAANTEAFF.

The chain recombines TRBV7-9 with TRBJ2-7, with 7 bases matching TRBD2. Looked up from germline, CDR1 is SEHNR and CDR2 is FQNEAQ (reference sequence). The CDR3 runs 15 residues. Losses at the gene ends were 1 base for V and 3 bases for J; bases not matched to a gene: 6. The CDR3 is CASSLDGTGGYEQYF. The CDR3 bases are TGTGCCAGCAGCTTAGACGGGACGGGGGGCTACGAGCAGTACTTC.

CDR3 DNA sequence: TGTGCCAGCTCACCGCGACAGGCACCGATGAACACTGAAGCTTTCTTT. As protein: CASSPRQAPMNTEAFF. The V gene is TRBV18, the J gene TRBJ1-1, with D possibly matching TRBD1 (6 bases). The CDR3 is 16 amino acids. Germline lookup yields CDR1 KGHSH and CDR2 LQKENI. The germline V and J ends were trimmed by 3 bases and 0 bases, with 14 bases remaining between them. Together with reference TRBV18 and TRBJ1-1, the CDR3 gives the full variable domain: NAGVMQNPRHLVRRRGQEARLRCSPMKGHSHVYWYRQLPEEGLKFMVYLQKENIIDESGMPKERFSAEFPKEGPSILRIQQVVRGDSAAYFCASSPRQAPMNTEAFFGQGTRLTVV.

The rearrangement uses TRBV29-1 and TRBJ2-1; 10 bases agree with TRBD2. V lost 4 bases, J lost 8 bases, and 8 bases stayed unmatched. The CDR3 runs 14 residues. Germline lookup yields CDR1 SQVTM and CDR2 ANQGSEA. CDR3 in DNA: TGCAGCGTTGTTGGGCTAGCGGGAGTCCATGAGCAGTTCTTC. This encodes CSVVGLAGVHEQFF.

J is TRBJ1-1 and V is TRBV7-9; 9 bases map to TRBD1. Per the germline V gene, CDR1 is SEHNR and CDR2 is FQNEAQ (reference sequence). The CDR3 consists of 15 residues. V dropped 7 bases and J dropped 2; count of bases not matched to a gene: 8. In DNA form, the CDR3 reads TGTGCCAGCAAAGGGACAGGGTCGGTAAACACTGAAGCTTTCTTT. Residues: CASKGTGSVNTEAFF. Looking up the rest from reference TRBV7-9 and TRBJ1-1 gives the full variable domain: DTGVSQNPRHKITKRGQNVTFRCDPISEHNRLYWYRQTLGQGPEFLTYFQNEAQLEKSRLLSDRFSAERPKGSFSTLEIQRTEQGDSAMYLCASKGTGSVNTEAFFGQGTRLTVV.

This rearrangement joins TRBV15 to TRBJ2-1, with 11 bases fitting TRBD2. The germline gives CDR1 LNHNV, CDR2 YYDKDF (reference sequence). The junction had 6 bases not matched to a gene; V was cut back by 2 bases and J by 3 bases. The CDR3 spans 17 residues. The CDR3 DNA is TGTGCCACCAGCAGATACCAGACTAGCGGGATCTACAATGAGCAGTTCTTC. Its translation is CATSRYQTSGIYNEQFF.

The chain recombines TRBV9 with TRBJ2-1; D possibly corresponds to TRBD2 (6 bases). The ends were cut back, 4 bases at V and 2 bases at J, with 16 bases in the middle. The germline V gene has CDR1 SGDLS and CDR2 YYNGEE. This CDR3 contains 16 residues. CDR3 DNA sequence: TGTGCCAGCAGCCCCCGCCGGCGGGGCCCCTACAATGAGCAGTTCTTC. It specifies CASSPRRRGPYNEQFF.

V and J are TRBV7-9 and TRBJ2-7; perhaps TRBD2 as D (7 bases). V gave up 1 base and J gave up 7 bases, with 11 bases separating them. The germline V gene has CDR1 SEHNR and CDR2 FQNEAQ (reference sequence). CDR3 length equals 13 residues. For the CDR3, the DNA is TGTGCCAGCAGCTTAGGGGGGGGCAAAGAGCAGTACTTC. Protein product: CASSLGGGKEQYF.

This clone was counted a single time. V is TRBV6-1 and J is TRBJ1-3; D remains ambiguous. Germline CDR1 is MNHNS and CDR2 is SASEGT. V gave up 8 bases and J gave up 3 bases, with 11 bases separating them. This CDR3 is 13 amino acids long. CDR3 protein: CASWRDLGNTIYF. Written as DNA, the CDR3 is TGTGCCAGCTGGAGAGACCTTGGAAACACCATATATTTT.

J is TRBJ2-1 and V is TRBV4-1, with TRBD2 matching 11 bases. The CDR3 totals 16 residues. V shed 2 bases, J shed 8 bases, and the junction held 8 bases outside the gene matches. Germline V lookup: CDR1 MGHRA, CDR2 YSYEKL. CDR3 region: CASSQTLAGAMYEQFF. CDR3 DNA sequence: TGCGCCAGCAGCCAAACACTAGCGGGAGCTATGTATGAGCAGTTCTTC.

This chain connects TRBV5-6 to TRBJ1-1, with TRBD1 matching 12 bases. This CDR3 has 15 amino acids. V gave up 5 bases and J gave up 4 bases; unmatched junction bases: 6. Per germline, CDR1 SGHDT and CDR2 YYEEEE. Written as DNA, the CDR3 is TGTGCCAGCAGGGGACAGGGGGCGAGGGTCACTGAAGCTTTCTTT. The encoded protein is CASRGQGARVTEAFF.